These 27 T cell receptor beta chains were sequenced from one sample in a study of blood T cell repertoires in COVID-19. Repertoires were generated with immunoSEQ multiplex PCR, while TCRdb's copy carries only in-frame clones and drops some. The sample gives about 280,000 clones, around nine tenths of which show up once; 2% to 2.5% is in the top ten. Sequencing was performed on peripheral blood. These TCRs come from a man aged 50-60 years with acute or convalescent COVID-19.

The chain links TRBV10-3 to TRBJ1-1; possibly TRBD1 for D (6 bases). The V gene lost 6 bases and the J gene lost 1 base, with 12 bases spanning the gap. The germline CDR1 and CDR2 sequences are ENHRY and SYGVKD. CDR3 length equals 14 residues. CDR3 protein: CAISGQNENTEAFF. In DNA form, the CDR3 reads TGTGCCATCAGCGGACAGAACGAGAACACTGAAGCTTTCTTT.

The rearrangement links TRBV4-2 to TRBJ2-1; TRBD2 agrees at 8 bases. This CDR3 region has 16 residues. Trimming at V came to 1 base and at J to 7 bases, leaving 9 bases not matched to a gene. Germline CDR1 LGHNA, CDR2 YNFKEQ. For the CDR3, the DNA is TGTGCCAGCAGCCAAGGGGCGGGGGGCCCTTTAAATGAGCAGTTCTTC. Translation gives CASSQGAGGPLNEQFF.

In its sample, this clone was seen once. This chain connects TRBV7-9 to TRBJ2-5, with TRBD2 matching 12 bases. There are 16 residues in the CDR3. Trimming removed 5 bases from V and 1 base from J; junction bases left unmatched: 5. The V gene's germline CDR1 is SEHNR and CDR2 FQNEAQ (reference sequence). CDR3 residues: CASSPGLAGPQETQYF. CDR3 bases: TGTGCCAGCAGCCCTGGACTAGCGGGGCCCCAAGAGACCCAGTACTTC.

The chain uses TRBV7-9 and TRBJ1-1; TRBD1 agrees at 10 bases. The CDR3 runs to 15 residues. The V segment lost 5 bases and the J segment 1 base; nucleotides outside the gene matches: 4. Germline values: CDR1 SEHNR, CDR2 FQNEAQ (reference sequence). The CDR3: CASSHGTGANTEAFF. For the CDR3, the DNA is TGTGCCAGCAGCCACGGGACAGGGGCGAACACTGAAGCTTTCTTT.

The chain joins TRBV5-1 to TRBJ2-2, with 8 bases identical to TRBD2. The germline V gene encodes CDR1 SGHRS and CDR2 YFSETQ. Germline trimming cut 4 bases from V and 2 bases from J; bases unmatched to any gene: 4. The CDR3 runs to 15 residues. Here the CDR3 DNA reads TGCGCCAGCAGCCCACTAGCGGCAAACACCGGGGAGCTGTTTTTT. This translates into CASSPLAANTGELFF.

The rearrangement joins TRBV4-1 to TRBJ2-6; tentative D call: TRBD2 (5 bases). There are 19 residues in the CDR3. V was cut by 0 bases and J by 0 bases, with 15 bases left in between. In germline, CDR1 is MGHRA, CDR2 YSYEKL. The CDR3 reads CASSQDLESGNSGANVLTF. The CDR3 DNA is TGCGCCAGCAGCCAAGATCTGGAATCCGGGAACTCTGGGGCCAACGTCCTGACTTTC.

The CDR3: CASSPGTGGETGELFF. The CDR3 DNA reads as TGTGCCAGCTCCCCCGGGACAGGGGGTGAGACCGGGGAGCTGTTTTTT. This chain links TRBV18 with TRBJ2-2; TRBD1 matches 11 bases. This CDR3 contains 16 residues. J lost 5 bases, V lost 6 bases, and 8 bases had no gene match. Germline V gene sequence: CDR1 KGHSH, CDR2 LQKENI. Filled out from reference TRBV18 and TRBJ2-2, the complete variable domain reads NAGVMQNPRHLVRRRGQEARLRCSPMKGHSHVYWYRQLPEEGLKFMVYLQKENIIDESGMPKERFSAEFPKEGPSILRIQQVVRGDSAAYFCASSPGTGGETGELFFGEGSRLTVL.

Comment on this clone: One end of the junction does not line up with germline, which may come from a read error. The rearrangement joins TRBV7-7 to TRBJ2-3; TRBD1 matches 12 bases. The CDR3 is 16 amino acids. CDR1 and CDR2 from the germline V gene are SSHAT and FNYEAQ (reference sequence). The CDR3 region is CASSPTGTGGSDTQYF. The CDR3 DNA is TGTGCTAGCAGCCCTACCGGGACAGGGGGCTCAGATACGCAGTATTTT.

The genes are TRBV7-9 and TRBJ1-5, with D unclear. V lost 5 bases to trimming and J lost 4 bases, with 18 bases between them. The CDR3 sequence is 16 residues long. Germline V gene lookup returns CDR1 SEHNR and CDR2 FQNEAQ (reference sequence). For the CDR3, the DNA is TGTGCCAGCAGCCCCCTAGGCGAAAGGAAGAATCAGCCCCAGCATTTT. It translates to CASSPLGERKNQPQHF. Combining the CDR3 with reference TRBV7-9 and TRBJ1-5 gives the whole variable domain DTGVSQNPRHKITKRGQNVTFRCDPISEHNRLYWYRQTLGQGPEFLTYFQNEAQLEKSRLLSDRFSAERPKGSFSTLEIQRTEQGDSAMYLCASSPLGERKNQPQHFGDGTRLSIL.

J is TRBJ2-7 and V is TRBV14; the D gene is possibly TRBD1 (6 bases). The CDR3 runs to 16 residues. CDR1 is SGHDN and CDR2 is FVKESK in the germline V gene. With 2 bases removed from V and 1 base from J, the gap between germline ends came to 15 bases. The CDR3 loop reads CASSQLTGLGSYEQYF. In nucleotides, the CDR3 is TGTGCCAGCAGCCAACTAACAGGGTTGGGGTCCTACGAGCAGTACTTC.

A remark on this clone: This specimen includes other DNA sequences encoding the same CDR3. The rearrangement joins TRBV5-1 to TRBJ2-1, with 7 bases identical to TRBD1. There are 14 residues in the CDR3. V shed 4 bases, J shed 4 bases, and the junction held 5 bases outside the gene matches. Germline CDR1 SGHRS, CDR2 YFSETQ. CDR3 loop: CASSLGDSYNEQFF. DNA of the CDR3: TGCGCCAGCAGCCTGGGGGACAGTTACAATGAGCAGTTCTTC.

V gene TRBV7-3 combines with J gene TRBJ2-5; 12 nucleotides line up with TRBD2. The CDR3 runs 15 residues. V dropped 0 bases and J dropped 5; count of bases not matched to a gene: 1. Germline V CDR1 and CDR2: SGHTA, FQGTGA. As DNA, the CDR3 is TGTGCCAGCAGCTTAACGGGGACTAGCGGGGAGACCCAGTACTTC. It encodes CASSLTGTSGETQYF.

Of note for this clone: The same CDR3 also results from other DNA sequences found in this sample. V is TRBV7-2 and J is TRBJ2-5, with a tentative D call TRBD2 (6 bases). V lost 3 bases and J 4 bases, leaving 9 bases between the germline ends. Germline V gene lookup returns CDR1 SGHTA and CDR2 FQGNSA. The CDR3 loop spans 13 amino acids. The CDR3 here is CASSFGGRETQYF. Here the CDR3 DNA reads TGTGCCAGCAGCTTCGGAGGGAGAGAGACCCAGTACTTC. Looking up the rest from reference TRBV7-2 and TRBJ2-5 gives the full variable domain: GAGVSQSPSNKVTEKGKDVELRCDPISGHTALYWYRQSLGQGLEFLIYFQGNSAPDKSGLPSDRFSAERTGGSVSTLTIQRTQQEDSAVYLCASSFGGRETQYFGPGTRLLVL.

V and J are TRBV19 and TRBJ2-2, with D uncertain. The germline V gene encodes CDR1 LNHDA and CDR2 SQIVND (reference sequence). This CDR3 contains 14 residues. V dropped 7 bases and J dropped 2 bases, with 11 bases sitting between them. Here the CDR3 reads CASKSSINTGELFF. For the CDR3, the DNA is TGTGCCAGTAAGAGCTCTATTAACACCGGGGAGCTGTTTTTT.

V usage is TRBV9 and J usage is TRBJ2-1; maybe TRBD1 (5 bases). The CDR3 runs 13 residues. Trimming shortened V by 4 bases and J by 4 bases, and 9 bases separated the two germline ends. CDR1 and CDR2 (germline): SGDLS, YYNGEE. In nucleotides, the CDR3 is TGTGCCAGCAGCACCAGGACATACAATGAGCAGTTCTTC. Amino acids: CASSTRTYNEQFF.

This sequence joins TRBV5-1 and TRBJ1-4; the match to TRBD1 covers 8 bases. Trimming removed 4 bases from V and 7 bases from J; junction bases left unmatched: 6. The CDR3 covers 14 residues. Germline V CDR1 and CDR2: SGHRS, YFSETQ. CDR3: CASSDRGGSEKLFF. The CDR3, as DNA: TGCGCCAGCAGCGACAGGGGAGGAAGTGAAAAACTGTTTTTT.

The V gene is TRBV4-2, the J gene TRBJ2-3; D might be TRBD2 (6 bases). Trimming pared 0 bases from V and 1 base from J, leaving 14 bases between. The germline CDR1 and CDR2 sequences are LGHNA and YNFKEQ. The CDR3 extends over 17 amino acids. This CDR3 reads CASSQDPETGGTDTQYF. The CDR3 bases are TGTGCCAGCAGCCAAGATCCTGAAACGGGGGGCACAGATACGCAGTATTTT.

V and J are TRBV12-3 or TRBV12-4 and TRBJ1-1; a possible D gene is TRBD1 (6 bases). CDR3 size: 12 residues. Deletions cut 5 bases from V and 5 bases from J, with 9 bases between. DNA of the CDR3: TGTGCCAGCAGTCCAGGGGAGACTGAAGCTTTCTTT. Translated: CASSPGETEAFF.

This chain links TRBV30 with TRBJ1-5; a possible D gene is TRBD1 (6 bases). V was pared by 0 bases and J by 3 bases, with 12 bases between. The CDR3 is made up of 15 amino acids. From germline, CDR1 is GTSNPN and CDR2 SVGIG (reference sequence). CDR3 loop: CAWSVPGHYNQPQHF. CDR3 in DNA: TGTGCCTGGAGTGTACCGGGACACTACAATCAGCCCCAGCATTTT. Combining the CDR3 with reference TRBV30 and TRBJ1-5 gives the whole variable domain SQTIHQWPATLVQPVGSPLSLECTVEGTSNPNLYWYRQAAGRGLQLLFYSVGIGQISSEVPQNLSASRPQDRQFILSSKKLLLSDSGFYLCAWSVPGHYNQPQHFGDGTRLSIL.

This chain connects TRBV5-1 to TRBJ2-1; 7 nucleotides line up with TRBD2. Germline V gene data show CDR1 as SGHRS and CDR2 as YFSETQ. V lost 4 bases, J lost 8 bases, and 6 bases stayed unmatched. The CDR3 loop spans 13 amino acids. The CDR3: CASSPGGIDEQFF. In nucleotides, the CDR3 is TGCGCCAGCAGCCCCGGGGGGATTGATGAGCAGTTCTTC.

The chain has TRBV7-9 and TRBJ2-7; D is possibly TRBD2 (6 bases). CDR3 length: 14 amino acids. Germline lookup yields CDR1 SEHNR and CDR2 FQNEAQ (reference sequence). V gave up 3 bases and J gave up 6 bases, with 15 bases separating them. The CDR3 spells CASSFNLAGTEQYF. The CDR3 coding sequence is TGTGCCAGCAGCTTTAATTTGGCGGGAACCGAGCAGTACTTC.

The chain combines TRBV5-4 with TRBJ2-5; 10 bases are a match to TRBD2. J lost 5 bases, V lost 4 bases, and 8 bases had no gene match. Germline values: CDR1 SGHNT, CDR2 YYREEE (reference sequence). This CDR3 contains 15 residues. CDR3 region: CASSEGTSVRETQYF. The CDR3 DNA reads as TGTGCCAGCAGCGAGGGGACTAGCGTCCGGGAGACCCAGTACTTC.

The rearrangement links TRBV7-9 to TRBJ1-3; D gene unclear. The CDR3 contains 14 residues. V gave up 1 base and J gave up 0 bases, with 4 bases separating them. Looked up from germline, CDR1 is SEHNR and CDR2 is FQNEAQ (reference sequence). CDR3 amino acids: CASSLDYSGNTIYF. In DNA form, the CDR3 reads TGTGCCAGCAGCTTAGACTACTCTGGAAACACCATATATTTT.

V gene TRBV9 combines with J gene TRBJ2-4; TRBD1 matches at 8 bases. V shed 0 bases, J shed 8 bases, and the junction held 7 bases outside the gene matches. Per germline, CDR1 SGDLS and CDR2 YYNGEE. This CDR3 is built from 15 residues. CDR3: CASSVGQGAADIQYF. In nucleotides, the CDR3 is TGTGCCAGCAGCGTAGGTCAGGGGGCGGCTGACATTCAGTACTTC.

The DNA of the CDR3 is TGTGCCATCAGCACAGGCTTAGGGGGCTCTGGAAACACCATATATTTT. Protein sequence: CAISTGLGGSGNTIYF. The V gene is TRBV10-3, the J gene TRBJ1-3, with TRBD1 as a possible D gene (6 bases). The length of the CDR3 is 16 residues. Germline V CDR1 and CDR2: ENHRY, SYGVKD. Trimming shortened V by 6 bases and J by 0 bases, and 15 bases separated the two germline ends.

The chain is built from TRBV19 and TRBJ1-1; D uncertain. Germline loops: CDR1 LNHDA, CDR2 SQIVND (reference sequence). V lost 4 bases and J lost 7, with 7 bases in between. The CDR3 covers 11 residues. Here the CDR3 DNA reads TGTGCCAGTAGTACCCCCCGTGAAGCTTTCTTT. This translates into CASSTPREAFF. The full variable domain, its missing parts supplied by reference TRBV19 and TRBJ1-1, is DGGITQSPKYLFRKEGQNVTLSCEQNLNHDAMYWYRQDPGQGLRLIYYSQIVNDFQKGDIAEGYSVSREKKESFPLTVTSAQKNPTAFYLCASSTPREAFFGQGTRLTVV.

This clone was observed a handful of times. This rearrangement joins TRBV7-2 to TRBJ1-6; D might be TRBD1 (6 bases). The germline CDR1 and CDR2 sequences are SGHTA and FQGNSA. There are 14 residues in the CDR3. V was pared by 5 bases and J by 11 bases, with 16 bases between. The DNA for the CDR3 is TGTGCCAGCAGCCGGACAGTTCCAAGACCACCCCTCCACTTT. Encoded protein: CASSRTVPRPPLHF.